This entry lists 7 T cell receptor beta chains sequenced from one sample in a study of cytomegalovirus exposure and HLA in healthy donors. The study ran its PCR with 60 Vbeta and 13 Jbeta primers. Sequencing was performed with immunoSEQ multiplex PCR; in TCRdb, only in-frame clones are kept and a portion is missing. The sample shows about 93,000 clones, around 80% of them seen only once. Sequenced input: PBMCs. These TCRs come from a man in his thirties or forties in good health and CMV-seronegative.

V usage is TRBV10-3 and J usage is TRBJ2-1; 7 bases map to TRBD2. The CDR3 is 16 residues long. With V trimmed by 0 bases and J by 4 bases, 6 bases remained unmatched. Germline V gene data show CDR1 as ENHRY and CDR2 as SYGVKD. For the CDR3, the DNA is TGTGCCATCAGTGAGTCGATGGCGGGAGAGTACAATGAGCAGTTCTTC. It encodes CAISESMAGEYNEQFF.

The chain joins TRBV11-2 to TRBJ1-2; no definite D call. Germline V gene sequence: CDR1 SGHAT, CDR2 FQNNGV. The V gene lost 2 bases and the J gene lost 5 bases, with 12 bases spanning the gap. The CDR3 contains 14 residues. CDR3 in amino acids: CASSLQEGYYGYTF. The CDR3 coding sequence is TGTGCCAGCAGCTTACAAGAGGGATATTATGGCTACACCTTC.

This chain connects TRBV6-5 to TRBJ2-7; the D gene is possibly TRBD2 (5 bases). Germline CDR1 is MNHEY and CDR2 is SVGAGI. The CDR3 is 13 residues long. Trimming shortened V by 5 bases and J by 5 bases, and 13 bases separated the two germline ends. The CDR3 here is CASSTLGSDEQYV. The CDR3 DNA follows: TGTGCCAGCAGTACCTTAGGGAGTGACGAGCAGTACGTC.

This clone was observed a handful of times. The rearrangement joins TRBV10-2 to TRBJ1-1; 10 positions agree with TRBD1. Germline V gives CDR1 WSHSY, CDR2 SAAADI. The length of the CDR3 is 14 residues. J gave up 11 bases and V 5 bases, and 11 bases lay outside the gene matches. This CDR3 reads CASSPGQGTGKAFF. In DNA, the CDR3 is TGCGCCAGCAGTCCGGGACAGGGGACGGGGAAGGCTTTCTTT.

This clone has more than one count but fewer than ten. This chain joins TRBV9 and TRBJ2-1; TRBD2 agrees at 7 bases. CDR3 size: 16 residues. V was pared by 3 bases and J by 4 bases, with 10 bases of the junction left unmatched. Looked up from germline, CDR1 is SGDLS and CDR2 is YYNGEE. The chain's CDR3 is CASSDTAGLSYNEQFF. CDR3 sequence (DNA): TGTGCCAGCAGCGATACAGCGGGACTTTCTTACAATGAGCAGTTCTTC.

The V and J genes are TRBV19 and TRBJ2-3; 7 bases align to TRBD2. Trimming cost V 3 bases and J 2 bases; bases outside gene matches: 2. The germline V gene encodes CDR1 LNHDA and CDR2 SQIVND (reference sequence). The CDR3 consists of 14 residues. The CDR3 DNA follows: TGTGCCAGTAGTATCGGGAGGACCACAGATACGCAGTATTTT. Its translation: CASSIGRTTDTQYF.

This clone was counted between two and nine times. The rearrangement uses TRBV2 and TRBJ1-3; no clear D gene. CDR1 is SNHLY and CDR2 is FYNNEI in the germline V gene. The CDR3 has 15 amino acids. V gave up 4 bases and J gave up 0 bases, with 10 bases separating them. The DNA of the CDR3 is TGTGCCAGCAGTGCACAGCTAATCTCTGGAAACACCATATATTTT. It encodes CASSAQLISGNTIYF.